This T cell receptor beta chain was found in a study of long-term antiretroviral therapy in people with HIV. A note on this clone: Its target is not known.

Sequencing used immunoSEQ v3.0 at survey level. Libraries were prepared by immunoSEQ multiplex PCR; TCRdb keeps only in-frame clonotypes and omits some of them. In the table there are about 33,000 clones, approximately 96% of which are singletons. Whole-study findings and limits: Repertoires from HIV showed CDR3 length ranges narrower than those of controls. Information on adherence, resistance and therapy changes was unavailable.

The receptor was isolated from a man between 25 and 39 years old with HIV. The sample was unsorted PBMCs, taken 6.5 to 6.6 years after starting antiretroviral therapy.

The CDR3 coding sequence is TGTGCTAGTGGTTTGAGTCTCGCGGCCTCCTCACTTCACTACGAGCAGTACTTC. This translates into CASGLSLAASSLHYEQYF. J is TRBJ2-7 and V is TRBV12-5; D is ambiguous. Trimming removed 2 bases at V and 3 bases at J, with 23 bases between. The CDR3 covers 18 residues. Germline loops: CDR1 LGHNT, CDR2 FRNRAP.